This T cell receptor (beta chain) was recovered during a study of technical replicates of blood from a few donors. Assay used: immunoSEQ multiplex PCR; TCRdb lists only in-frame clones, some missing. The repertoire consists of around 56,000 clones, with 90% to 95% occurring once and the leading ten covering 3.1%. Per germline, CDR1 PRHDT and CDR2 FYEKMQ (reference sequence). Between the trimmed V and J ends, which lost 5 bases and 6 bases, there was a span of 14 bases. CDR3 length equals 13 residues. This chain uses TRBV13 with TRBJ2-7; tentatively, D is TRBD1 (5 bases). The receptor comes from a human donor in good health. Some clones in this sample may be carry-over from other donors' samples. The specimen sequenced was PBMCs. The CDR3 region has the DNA TGTGCCAGCAGCCACAGGCCGGTGGGCGAGCAGTACTTC. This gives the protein CASSHRPVGEQYF.